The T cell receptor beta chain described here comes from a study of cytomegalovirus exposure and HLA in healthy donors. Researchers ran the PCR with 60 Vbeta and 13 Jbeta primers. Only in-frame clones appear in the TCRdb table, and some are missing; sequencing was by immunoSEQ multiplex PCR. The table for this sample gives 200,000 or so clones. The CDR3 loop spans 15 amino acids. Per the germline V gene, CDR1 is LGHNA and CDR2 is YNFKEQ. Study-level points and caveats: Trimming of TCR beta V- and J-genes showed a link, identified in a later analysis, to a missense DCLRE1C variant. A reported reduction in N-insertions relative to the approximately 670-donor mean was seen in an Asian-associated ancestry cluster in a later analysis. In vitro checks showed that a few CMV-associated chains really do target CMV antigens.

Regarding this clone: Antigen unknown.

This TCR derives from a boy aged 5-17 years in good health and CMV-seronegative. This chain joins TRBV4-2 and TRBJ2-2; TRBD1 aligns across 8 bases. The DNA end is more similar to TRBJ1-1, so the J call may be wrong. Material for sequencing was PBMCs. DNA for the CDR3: TGTGCCAGCAGCCGACGGACAGGGACGAACACTGAAGCTTTCTTT. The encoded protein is CASSRRTGTNTEAFF.